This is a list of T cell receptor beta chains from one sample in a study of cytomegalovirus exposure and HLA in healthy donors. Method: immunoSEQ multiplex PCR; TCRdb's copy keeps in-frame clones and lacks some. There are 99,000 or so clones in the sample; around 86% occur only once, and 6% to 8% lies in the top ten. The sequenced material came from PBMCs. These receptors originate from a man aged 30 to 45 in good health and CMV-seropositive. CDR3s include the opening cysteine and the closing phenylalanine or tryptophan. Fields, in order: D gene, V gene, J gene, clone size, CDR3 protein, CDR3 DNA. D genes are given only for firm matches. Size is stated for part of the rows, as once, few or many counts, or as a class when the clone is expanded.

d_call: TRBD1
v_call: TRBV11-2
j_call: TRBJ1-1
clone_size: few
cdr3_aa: CASSLKWGTVNTEAFF
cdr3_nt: TGTGCCAGCAGCTTAAAATGGGGGACAGTGAACACTGAAGCTTTCTTT

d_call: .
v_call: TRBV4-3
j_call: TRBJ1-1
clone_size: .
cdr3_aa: CASSPTVFITTEAFF
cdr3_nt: TGCGCCAGCAGCCCCACGGTCTTCATTACCACTGAAGCTTTCTTT

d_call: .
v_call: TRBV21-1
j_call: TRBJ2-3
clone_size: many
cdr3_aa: CASSSSQITDTQYF
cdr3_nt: TGTGCCAGCAGCAGTTCGCAGATCACAGATACGCAGTATTTT

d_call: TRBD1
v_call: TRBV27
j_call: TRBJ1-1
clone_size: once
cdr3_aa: CASRRTGENTEAFF
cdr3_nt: TGTGCCAGCAGGCGGACAGGGGAGAACACTGAAGCTTTCTTT

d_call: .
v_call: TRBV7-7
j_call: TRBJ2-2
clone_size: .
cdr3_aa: CASSPGRGELFF
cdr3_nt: TGTGCTAGCAGCCCAGGGAGGGGGGAGCTGTTTTTT

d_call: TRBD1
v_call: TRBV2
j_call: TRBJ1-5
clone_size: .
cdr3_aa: CASRGQGANQPQHF
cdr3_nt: TGTGCCAGCAGGGGACAGGGGGCGAATCAGCCCCAGCATTTT

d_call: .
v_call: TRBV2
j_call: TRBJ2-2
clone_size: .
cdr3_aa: CASSEGGRVFSGELFF
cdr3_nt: TGTGCCAGCAGTGAAGGAGGCAGGGTATTCTCCGGGGAGCTGTTTTTT

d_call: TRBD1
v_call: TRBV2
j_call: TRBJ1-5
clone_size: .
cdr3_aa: CASSEGTHRDRDSNQPQHF
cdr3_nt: TGTGCCAGCAGTGAAGGGACCCACCGGGACAGGGATAGCAATCAGCCCCAGCATTTT

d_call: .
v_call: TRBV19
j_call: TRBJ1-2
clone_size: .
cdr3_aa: CASLTAGGYTF
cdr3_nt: TGTGCCAGTTTGACGGCGGGCGGCTACACCTTC

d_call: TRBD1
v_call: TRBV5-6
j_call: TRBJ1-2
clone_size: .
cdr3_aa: CASSFDPGGTNYGYTF
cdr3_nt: TGTGCCAGCAGCTTCGACCCAGGGGGCACGAACTATGGCTACACCTTC

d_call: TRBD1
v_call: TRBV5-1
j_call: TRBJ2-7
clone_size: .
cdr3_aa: CASSGGTGGEDEQYF
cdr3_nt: TGCGCCAGCAGCGGGGGGACAGGGGGCGAGGACGAGCAGTACTTC

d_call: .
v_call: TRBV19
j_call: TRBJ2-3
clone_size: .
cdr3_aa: CASSMVAGHLTDTQYF
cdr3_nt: TGTGCCAGTAGTATGGTTGCGGGTCACCTCACAGATACGCAGTATTTT

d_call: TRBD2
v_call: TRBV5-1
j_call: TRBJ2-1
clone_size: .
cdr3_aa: CASSFRTSGGPPYNEQFF
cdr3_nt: TGCGCCAGCAGCTTCCGGACTAGCGGGGGGCCCCCCTACAATGAGCAGTTCTTC